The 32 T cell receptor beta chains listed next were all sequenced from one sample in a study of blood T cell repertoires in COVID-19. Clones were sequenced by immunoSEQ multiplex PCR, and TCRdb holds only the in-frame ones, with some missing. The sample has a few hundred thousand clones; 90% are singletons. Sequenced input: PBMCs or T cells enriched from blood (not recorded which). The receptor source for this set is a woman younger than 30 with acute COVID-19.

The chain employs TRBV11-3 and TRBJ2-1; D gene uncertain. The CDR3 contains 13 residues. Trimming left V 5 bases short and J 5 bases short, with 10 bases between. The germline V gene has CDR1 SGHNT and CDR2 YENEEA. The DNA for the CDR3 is TGTGCCAGCAGCCCCCCCCAAAACAATGAGCAGTTCTTC. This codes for CASSPPQNNEQFF.

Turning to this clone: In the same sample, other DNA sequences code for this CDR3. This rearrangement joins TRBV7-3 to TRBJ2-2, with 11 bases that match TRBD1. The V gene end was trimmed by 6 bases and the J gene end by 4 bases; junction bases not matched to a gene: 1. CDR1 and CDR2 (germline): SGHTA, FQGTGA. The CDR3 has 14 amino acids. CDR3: CASSGTGGTGELFF. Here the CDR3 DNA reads TGTGCCAGCAGTGGGACAGGGGGCACCGGGGAGCTGTTTTTT.

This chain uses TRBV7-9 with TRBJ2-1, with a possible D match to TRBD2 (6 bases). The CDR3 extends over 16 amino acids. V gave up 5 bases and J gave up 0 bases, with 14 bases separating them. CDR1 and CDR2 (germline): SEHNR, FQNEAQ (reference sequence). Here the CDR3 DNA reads TGTGCCAGCAGCCCATCCCGCGGGAACTCCTACAATGAGCAGTTCTTC. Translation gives CASSPSRGNSYNEQFF.

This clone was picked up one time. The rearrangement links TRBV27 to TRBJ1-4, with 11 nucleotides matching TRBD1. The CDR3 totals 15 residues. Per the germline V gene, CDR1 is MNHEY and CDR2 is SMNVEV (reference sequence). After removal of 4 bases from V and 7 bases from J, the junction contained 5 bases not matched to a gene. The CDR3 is CASSSTGTGGEKLFF. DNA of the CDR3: TGTGCCAGCAGTTCCACCGGGACAGGGGGTGAAAAACTGTTTTTT. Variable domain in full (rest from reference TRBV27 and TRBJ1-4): EAQVTQNPRYLITVTGKKLTVTCSQNMNHEYMSWYRQDPGLGLRQIYYSMNVEVTDKGDVPEGYKVSRKEKRNFPLILESPSPNQTSLYFCASSSTGTGGEKLFFGSGTQLSVL.

The CDR3 sequence is CASSPLGLWDGYTF. The CDR3 DNA follows: TGTGCCAGCTCACCACTGGGCCTTTGGGATGGCTACACCTTC. This chain joins TRBV18 and TRBJ1-2; unclear D gene. Deletions cut 1 base from V and 6 bases from J, with 12 bases between. The CDR3 covers 14 residues. The germline gives CDR1 KGHSH, CDR2 LQKENI.

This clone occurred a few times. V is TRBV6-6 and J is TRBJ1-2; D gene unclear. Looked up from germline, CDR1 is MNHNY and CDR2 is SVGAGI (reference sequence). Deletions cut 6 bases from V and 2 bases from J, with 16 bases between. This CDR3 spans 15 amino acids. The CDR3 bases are TGTGCCAGCAGCCCCCCAGGCCAAACCAACTATGGCTACACCTTC. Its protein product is CASSPPGQTNYGYTF.

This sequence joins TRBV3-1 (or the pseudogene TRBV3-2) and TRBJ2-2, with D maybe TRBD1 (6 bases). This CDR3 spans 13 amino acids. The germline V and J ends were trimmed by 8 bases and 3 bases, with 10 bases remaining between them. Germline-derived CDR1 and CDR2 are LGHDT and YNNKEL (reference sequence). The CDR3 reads CASRGTHTGELFF. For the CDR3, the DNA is TGTGCCAGCCGAGGGACACACACCGGGGAGCTGTTTTTT.

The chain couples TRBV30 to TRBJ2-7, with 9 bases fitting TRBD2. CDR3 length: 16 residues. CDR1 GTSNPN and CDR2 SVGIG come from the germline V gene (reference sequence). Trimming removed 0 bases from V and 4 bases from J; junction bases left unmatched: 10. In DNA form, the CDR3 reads TGTGCCTGGAGTGTGGTTAGGAGACTAGCGGATTACGAGCAGTACTTC. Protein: CAWSVVRRLADYEQYF.

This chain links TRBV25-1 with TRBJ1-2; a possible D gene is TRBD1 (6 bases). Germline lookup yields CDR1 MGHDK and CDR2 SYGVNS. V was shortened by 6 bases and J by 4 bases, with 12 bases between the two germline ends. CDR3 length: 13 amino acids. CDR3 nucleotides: TGTGCCAGCAGGGCCACACAGGGCTATGGCTACACCTTC. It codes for CASRATQGYGYTF.

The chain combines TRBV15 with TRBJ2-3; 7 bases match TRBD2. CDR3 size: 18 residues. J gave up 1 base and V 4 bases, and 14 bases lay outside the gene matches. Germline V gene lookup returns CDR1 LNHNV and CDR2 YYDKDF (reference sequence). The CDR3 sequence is CATSMPGLQLAGTDTQYF. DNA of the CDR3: TGTGCCACCAGCATGCCGGGACTACAATTGGCCGGCACAGATACGCAGTATTTT. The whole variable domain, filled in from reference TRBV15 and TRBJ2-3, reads DAMVIQNPRYQVTQFGKPVTLSCSQTLNHNVMYWYQQKSSQAPKLLFHYYDKDFNNEADTPDNFQSRRPNTSFCFLDIRSPGLGDTAMYLCATSMPGLQLAGTDTQYFGPGTRLTVL.

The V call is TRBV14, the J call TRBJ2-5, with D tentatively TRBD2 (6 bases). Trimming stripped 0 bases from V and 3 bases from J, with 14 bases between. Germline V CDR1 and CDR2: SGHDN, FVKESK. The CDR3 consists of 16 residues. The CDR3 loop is CASSQEESTSKETQYF. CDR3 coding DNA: TGTGCCAGCAGCCAAGAGGAGAGTACTAGCAAAGAGACCCAGTACTTC.

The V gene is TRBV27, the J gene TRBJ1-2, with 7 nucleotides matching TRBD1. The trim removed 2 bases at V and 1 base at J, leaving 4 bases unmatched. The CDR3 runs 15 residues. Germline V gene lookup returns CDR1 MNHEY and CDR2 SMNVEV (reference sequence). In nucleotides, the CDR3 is TGTGCCAGCAGTTTAACAGGGGCCGTTAACTATGGCTACACCTTC. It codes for CASSLTGAVNYGYTF.

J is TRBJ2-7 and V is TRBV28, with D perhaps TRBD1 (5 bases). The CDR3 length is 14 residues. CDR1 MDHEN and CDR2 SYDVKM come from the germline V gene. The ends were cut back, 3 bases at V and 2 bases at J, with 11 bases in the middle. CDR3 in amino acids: CASSFPGHPYEQYF. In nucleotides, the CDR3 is TGTGCCAGCAGTTTCCCAGGACACCCCTACGAGCAGTACTTC.

CDR3 in DNA: TGTGCCAGCTCACCACCCTCCAGCGGGAGCGGCGAGCAGTACTTC. Its protein product is CASSPPSSGSGEQYF. This chain uses TRBV18 with TRBJ2-7, with 8 bases fitting TRBD2. Looked up from germline, CDR1 is KGHSH and CDR2 is LQKENI. This CDR3 has 15 amino acids. The V segment lost 0 bases and the J segment 6 bases; nucleotides outside the gene matches: 7. The variable domain in full, with the rest retrieved from reference TRBV18 and TRBJ2-7, is NAGVMQNPRHLVRRRGQEARLRCSPMKGHSHVYWYRQLPEEGLKFMVYLQKENIIDESGMPKERFSAEFPKEGPSILRIQQVVRGDSAAYFCASSPPSSGSGEQYFGPGTRLTVT.

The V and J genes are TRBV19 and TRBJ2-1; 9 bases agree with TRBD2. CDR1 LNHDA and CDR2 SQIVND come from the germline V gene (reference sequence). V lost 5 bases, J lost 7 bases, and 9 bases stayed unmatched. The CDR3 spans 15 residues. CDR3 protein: CASSPTTSGRNEQFF. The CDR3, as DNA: TGTGCCAGTAGTCCGACAACTAGCGGGCGGAATGAGCAGTTCTTC.

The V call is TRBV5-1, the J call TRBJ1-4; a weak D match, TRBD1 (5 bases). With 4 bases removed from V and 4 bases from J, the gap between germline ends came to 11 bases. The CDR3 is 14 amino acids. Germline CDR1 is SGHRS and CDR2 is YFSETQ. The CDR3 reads CASSPRQINEKLFF. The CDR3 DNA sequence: TGCGCCAGCAGCCCAAGACAGATTAATGAAAAACTGTTTTTT.

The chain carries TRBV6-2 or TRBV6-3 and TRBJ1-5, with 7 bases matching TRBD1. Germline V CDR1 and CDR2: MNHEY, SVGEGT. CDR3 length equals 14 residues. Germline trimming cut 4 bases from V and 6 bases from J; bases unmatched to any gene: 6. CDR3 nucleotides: TGTGCCAGCAGTTCGGGACAGCCTGGTCAGCCCCAGCATTTT. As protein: CASSSGQPGQPQHF.

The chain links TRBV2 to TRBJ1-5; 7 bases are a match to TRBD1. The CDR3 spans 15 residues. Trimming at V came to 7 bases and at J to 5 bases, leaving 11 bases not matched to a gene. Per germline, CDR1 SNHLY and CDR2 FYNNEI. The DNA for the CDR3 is TGTGCCAGCAAAGACAGGGTGGGGTGGGATCAGCCCCAGCATTTT. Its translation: CASKDRVGWDQPQHF.

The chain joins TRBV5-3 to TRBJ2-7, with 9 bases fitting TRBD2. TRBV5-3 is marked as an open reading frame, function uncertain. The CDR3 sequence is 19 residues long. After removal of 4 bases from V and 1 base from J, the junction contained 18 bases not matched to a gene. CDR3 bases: TGTGCCAGAAGCCCCCAGAAGTCGGTTAGCGGGAGAGGATCCTACGAGCAGTACTTC. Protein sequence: CARSPQKSVSGRGSYEQYF.

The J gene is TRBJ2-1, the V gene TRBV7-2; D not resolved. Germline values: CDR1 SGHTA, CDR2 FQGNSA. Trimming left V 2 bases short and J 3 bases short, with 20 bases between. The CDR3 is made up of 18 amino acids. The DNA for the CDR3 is TGTGCCAGCAGCTTATTCCCCTCGACATCCACTTACTACAATGAGCAGTTCTTC. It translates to CASSLFPSTSTYYNEQFF.

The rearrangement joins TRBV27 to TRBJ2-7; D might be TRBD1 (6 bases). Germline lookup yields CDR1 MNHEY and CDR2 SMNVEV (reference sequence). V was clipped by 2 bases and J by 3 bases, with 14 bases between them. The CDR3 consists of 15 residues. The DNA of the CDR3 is TGTGCCAGCAGTTTACTGCTCGGACAGATCTACGAGCAGTACTTC. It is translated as CASSLLLGQIYEQYF.

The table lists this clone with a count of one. CDR3 in amino acids: CASSLYPETGYYEQYF. The DNA for the CDR3 is TGCGCCAGCAGCTTATACCCCGAGACAGGGTACTACGAGCAGTACTTC. The chain has TRBV5-1 and TRBJ2-7; the match to TRBD1 covers 7 bases. Trimming removed 2 bases from V and 3 bases from J; junction bases left unmatched: 11. The CDR3 runs to 16 residues. CDR1 and CDR2 (germline): SGHRS, YFSETQ.

CDR3 loop: CASSLVVSNSPLHF. The CDR3 DNA is TGTGCCAGCAGTTTGGTAGTATCCAATTCACCCCTCCACTTT. The chain couples TRBV27 to TRBJ1-6; no reliable D call. The CDR3 covers 14 residues. Deletions cut 3 bases from V and 7 bases from J, with 10 bases between. The germline gives CDR1 MNHEY, CDR2 SMNVEV (reference sequence).

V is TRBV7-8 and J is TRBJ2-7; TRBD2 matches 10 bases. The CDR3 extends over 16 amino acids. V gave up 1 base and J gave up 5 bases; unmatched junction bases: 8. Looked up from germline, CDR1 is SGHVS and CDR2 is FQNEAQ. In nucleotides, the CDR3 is TGTGCCAGCAGCTTAGGGCTAGCGGGAGTCTTGGACGAGCAGTACTTC. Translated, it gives CASSLGLAGVLDEQYF. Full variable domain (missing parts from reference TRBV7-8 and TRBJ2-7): GAGVSQSPRYKVAKRGQDVALRCDPISGHVSLFWYQQALGQGPEFLTYFQNEAQLDKSGLPSDRFFAERPEGSVSTLKIQRTQQEDSAVYLCASSLGLAGVLDEQYFGPGTRLTVT.

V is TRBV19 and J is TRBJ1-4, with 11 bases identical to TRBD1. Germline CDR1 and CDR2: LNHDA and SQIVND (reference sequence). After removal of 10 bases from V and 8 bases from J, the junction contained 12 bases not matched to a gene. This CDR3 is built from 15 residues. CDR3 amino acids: CATRQLGQGEEKLFF. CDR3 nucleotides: TGTGCCACGAGACAATTGGGACAGGGGGAAGAAAAACTGTTTTTT. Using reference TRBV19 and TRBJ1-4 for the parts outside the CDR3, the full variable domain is DGGITQSPKYLFRKEGQNVTLSCEQNLNHDAMYWYRQDPGQGLRLIYYSQIVNDFQKGDIAEGYSVSREKKESFPLTVTSAQKNPTAFYLCATRQLGQGEEKLFFGSGTQLSVL.

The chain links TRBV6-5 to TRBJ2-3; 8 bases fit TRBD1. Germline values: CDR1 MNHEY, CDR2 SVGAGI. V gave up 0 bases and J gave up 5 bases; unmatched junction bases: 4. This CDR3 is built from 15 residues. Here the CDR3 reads CASSYSSRGRDTQYF. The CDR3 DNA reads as TGTGCCAGCAGTTACTCGAGCAGGGGGCGAGATACGCAGTATTTT.

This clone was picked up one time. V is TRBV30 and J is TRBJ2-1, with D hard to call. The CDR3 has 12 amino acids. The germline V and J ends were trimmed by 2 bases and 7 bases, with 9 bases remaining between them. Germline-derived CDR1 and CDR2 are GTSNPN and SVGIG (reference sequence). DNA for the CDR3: TGTGCCTGGAGTAAAAGCAGGAATGAGCAGTTCTTC. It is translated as CAWSKSRNEQFF.

This CDR3 reads CASSYVNRPWSGNTIYF. The CDR3 nucleotides are TGTGCCAGCAGTTACGTAAACAGGCCCTGGTCTGGAAACACCATATATTTT. The chain links TRBV6-2 or TRBV6-3 to TRBJ1-3, with a weak D call TRBD1 (5 bases). Germline V gene data show CDR1 as MNHEY and CDR2 as SVGEGT. The CDR3 has 17 amino acids. With 2 bases removed from V and 1 base from J, the gap between germline ends came to 15 bases.

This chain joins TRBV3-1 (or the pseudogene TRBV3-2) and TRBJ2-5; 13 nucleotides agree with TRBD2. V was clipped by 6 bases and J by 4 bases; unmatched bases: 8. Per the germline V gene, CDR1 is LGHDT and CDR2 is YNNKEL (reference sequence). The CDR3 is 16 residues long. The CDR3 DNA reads TGTGCCAGCAGGAAACTAGCGGGAGGGTCGTTAGAGACCCAGTACTTC. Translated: CASRKLAGGSLETQYF.

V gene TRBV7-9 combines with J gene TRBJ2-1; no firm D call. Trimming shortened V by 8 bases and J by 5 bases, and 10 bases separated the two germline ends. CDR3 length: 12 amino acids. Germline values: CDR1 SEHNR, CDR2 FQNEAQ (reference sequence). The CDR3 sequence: CASPGRNNEQFF. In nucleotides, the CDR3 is TGTGCCAGCCCGGGTAGAAACAATGAGCAGTTCTTC.

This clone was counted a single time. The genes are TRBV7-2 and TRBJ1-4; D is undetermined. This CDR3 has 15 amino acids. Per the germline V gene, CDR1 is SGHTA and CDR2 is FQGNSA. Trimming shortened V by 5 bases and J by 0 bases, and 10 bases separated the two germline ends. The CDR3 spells CASSRAGTTNEKLFF. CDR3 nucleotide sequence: TGTGCCAGCAGCCGTGCGGGAACAACTAATGAAAAACTGTTTTTT.

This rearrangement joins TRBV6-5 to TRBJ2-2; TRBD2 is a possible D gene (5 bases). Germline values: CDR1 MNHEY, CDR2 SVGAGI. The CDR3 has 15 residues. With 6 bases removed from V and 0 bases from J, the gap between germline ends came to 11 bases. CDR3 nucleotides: TGTGCCAGCAGCCTCGGGGTAGCGAACACCGGGGAGCTGTTTTTT. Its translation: CASSLGVANTGELFF.